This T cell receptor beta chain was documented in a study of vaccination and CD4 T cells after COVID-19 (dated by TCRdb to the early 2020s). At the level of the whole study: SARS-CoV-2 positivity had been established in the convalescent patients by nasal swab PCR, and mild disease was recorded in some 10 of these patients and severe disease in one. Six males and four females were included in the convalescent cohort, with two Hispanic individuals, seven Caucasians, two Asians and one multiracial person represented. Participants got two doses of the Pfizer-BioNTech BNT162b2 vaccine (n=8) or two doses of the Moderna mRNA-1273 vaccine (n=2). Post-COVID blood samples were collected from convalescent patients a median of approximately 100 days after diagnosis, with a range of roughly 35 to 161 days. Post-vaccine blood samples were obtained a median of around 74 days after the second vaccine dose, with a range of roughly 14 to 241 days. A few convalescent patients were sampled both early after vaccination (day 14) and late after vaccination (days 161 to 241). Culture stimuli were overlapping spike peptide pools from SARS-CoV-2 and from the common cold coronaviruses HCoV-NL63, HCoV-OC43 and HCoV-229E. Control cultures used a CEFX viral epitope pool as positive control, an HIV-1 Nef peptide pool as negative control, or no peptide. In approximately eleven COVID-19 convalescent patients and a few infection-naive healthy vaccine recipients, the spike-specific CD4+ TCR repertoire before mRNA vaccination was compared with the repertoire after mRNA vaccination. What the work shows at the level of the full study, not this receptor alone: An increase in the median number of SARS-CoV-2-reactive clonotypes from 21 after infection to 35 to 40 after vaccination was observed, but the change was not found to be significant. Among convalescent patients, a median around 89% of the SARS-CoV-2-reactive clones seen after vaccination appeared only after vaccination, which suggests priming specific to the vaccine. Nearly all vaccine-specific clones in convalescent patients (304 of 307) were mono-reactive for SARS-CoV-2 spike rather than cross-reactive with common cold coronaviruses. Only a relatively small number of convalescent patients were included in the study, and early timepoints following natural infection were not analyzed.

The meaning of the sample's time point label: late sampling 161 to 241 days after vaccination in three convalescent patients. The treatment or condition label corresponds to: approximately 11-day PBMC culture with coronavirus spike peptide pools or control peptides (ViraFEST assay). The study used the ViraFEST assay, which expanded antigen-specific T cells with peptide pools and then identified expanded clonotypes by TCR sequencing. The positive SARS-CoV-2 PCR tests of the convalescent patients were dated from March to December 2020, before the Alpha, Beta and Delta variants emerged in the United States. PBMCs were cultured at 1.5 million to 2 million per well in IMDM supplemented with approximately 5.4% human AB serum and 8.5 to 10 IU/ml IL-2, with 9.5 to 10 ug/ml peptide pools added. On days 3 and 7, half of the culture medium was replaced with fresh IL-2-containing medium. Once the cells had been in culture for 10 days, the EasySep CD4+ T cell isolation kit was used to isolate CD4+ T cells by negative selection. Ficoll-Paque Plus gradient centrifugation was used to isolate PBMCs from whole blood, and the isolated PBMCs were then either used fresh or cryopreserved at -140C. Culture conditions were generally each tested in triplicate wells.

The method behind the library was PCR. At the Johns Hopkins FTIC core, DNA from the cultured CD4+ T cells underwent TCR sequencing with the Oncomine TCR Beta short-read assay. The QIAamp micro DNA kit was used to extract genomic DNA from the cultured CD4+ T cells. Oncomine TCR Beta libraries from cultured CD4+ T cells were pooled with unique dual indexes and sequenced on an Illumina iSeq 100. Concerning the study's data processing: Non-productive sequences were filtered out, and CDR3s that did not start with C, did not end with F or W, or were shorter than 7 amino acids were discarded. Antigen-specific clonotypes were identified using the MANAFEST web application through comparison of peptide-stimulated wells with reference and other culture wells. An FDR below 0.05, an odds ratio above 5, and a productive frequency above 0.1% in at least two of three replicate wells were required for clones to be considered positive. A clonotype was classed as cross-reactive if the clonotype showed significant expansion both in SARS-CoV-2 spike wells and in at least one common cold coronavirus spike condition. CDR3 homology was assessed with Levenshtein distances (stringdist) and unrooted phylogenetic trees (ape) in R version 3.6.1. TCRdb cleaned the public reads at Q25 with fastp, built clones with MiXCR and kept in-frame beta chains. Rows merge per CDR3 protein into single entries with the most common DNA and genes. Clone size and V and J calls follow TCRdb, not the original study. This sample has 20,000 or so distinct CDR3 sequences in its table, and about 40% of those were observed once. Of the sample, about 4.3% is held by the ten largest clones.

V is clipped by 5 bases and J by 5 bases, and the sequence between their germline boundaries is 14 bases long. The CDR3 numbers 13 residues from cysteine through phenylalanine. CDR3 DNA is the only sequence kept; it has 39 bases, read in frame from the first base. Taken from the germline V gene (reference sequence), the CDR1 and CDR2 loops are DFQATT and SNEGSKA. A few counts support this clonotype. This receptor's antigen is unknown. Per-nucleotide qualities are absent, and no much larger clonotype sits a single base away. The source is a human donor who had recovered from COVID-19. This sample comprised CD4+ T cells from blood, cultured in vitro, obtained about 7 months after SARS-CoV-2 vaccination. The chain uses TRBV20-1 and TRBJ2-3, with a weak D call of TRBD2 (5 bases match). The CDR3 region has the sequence CSAPWTGRDTQYF. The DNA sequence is TGCAGTGCTCCCTGGACTGGTAGAGATACGCAGTATTTT.